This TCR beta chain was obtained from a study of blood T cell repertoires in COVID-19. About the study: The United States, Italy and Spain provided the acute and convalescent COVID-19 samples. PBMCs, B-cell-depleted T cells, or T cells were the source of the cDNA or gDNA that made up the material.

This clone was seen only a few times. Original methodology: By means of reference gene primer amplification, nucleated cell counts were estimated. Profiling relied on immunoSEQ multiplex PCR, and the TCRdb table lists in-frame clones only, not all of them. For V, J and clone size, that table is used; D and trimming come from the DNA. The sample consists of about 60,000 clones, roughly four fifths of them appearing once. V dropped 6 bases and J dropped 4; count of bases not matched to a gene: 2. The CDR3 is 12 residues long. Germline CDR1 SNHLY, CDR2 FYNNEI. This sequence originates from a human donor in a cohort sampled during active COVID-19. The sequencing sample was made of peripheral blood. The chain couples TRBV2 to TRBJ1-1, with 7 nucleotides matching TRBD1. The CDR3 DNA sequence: TGTGCCAGCAGGTCAGGGGGCACTGAAGCTTTCTTT. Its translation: CASRSGGTEAFF.